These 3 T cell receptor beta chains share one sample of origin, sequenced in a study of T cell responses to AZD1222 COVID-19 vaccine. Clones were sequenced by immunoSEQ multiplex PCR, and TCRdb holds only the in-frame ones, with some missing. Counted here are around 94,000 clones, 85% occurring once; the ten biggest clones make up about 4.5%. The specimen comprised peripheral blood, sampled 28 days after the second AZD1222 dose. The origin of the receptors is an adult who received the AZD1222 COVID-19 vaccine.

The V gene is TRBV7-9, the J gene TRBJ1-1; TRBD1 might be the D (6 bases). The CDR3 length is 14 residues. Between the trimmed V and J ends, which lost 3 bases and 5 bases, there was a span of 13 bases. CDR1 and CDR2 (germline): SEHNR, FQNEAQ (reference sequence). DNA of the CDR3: TGTGCCAGCAGCTTTTACAGGGAGGGAACTGAAGCTTTCTTT. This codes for CASSFYREGTEAFF.

The CDR3 DNA reads TGTGCCAGCAGGGAAATCGGACTCGGCGCGGCATATGGCTACACCTTC. Translation: CASREIGLGAAYGYTF. V gene TRBV5-5 combines with J gene TRBJ1-2; D is unclear. V lost 5 bases and J lost 5, with 22 bases in between. The germline V gene encodes CDR1 SGHKS and CDR2 YYEKEE (reference sequence). The CDR3 spans 16 residues.

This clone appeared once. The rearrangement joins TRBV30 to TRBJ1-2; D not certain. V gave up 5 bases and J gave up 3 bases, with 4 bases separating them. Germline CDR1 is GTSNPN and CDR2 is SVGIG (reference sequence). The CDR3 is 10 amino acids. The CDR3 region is CAWGDYGYTF. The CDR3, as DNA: TGTGCCTGGGGGGACTATGGCTACACCTTC.